This T cell receptor beta chain came from a study of shared clonotypes between healthy human individuals. Study summary: The plates for each donor numbered three CD4 naive, three CD4 memory, two CD8 naive and one CD8 memory.

In the naive CD8 group, cells lacked CD45RO and were positively selected for CCR7, so terminally differentiated effector memory CD45RA+ cells were left out. Some clones are missing from TCRdb's copy, which holds only in-frame ones; the method was immunoSEQ multiplex PCR. The sample lists about 870,000 clones, 80% to 95% seen once, with approximately 25% in the top ten. There are 15 residues in the CDR3. Deletions cut 0 bases from V and 0 bases from J, with 8 bases between. Germline assignment: CDR1 LGHNT and CDR2 FRNRAP. The rearrangement uses TRBV12-5 and TRBJ1-1, with a weak D call TRBD1 (6 bases). The TCR originated in a man younger than 40 in good health. The sample comprised naive CD8+ T cells sorted from blood. The CDR3 reads CASGLVRGMNTEAFF. CDR3 coding DNA: TGTGCTAGTGGTTTGGTGAGGGGGATGAACACTGAAGCTTTCTTT.